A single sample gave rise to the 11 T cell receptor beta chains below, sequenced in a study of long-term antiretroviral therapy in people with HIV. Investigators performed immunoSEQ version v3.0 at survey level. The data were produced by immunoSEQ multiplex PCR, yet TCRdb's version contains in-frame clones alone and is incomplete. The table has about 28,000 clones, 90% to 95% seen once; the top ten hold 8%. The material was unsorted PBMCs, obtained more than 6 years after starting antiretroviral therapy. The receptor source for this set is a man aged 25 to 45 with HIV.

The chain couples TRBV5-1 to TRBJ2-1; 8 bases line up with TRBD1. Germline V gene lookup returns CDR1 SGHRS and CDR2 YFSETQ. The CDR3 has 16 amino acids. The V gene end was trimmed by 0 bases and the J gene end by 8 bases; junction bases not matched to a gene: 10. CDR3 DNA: TGCGCCAGCAGCTTGGGGGCGGGACAGGTTTCCCATGAGCAGTTCTTC. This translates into CASSLGAGQVSHEQFF.

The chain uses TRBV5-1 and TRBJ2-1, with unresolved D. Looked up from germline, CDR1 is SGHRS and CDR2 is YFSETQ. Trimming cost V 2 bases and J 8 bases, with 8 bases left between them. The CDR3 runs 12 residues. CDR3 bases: TGCGCCAGCAGCTTAAGCCCCCATGAGCAGTTCTTC. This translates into CASSLSPHEQFF.

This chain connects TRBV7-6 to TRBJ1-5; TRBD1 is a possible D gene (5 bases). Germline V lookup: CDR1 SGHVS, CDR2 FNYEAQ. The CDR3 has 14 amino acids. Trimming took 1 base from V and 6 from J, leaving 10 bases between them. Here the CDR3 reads CASSLGGRGQPQHF. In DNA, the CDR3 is TGTGCCAGCAGCTTAGGGGGTAGGGGTCAGCCCCAGCATTTT.

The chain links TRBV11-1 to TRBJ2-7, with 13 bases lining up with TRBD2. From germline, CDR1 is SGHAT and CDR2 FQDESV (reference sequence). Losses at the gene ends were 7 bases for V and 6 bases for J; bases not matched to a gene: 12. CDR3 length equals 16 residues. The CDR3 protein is CASKGLAGSSSGEQYF. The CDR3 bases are TGTGCCAGCAAGGGACTAGCGGGATCGTCCTCCGGCGAGCAGTACTTC.

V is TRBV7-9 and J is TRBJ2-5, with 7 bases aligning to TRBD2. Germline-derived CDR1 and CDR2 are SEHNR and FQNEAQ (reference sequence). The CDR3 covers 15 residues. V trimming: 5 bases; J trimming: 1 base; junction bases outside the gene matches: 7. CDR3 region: CASSGGGSSQETQYF. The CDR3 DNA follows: TGTGCCAGCAGCGGCGGGGGTTCCTCCCAAGAGACCCAGTACTTC.

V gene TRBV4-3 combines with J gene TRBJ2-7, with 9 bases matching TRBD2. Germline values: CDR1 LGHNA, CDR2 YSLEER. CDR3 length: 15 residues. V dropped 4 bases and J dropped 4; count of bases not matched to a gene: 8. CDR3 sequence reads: CASSPGPTSGYEQYF. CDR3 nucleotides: TGCGCCAGCAGCCCTGGCCCGACTAGCGGTTACGAGCAGTACTTC.

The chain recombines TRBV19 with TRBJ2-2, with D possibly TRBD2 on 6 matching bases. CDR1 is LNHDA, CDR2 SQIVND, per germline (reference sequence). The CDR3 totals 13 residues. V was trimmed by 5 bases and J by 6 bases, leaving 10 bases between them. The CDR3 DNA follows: TGTGCCAGTAGTGGGCCGGGGGCCGGGGAGCTGTTTTTT. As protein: CASSGPGAGELFF.

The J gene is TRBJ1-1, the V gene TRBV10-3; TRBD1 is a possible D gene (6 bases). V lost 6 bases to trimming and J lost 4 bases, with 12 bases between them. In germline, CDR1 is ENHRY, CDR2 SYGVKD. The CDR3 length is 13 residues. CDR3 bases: TGTGCCATCAGCCCACAGGGTGGCACTGAAGCTTTCTTT. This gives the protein CAISPQGGTEAFF.

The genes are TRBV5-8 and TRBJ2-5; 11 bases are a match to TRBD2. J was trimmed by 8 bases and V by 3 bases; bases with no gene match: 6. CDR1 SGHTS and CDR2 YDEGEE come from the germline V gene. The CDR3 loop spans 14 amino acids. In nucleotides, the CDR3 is TGTGCCAGCAGCTATAATCTAGCGGGGGGAACCCAGTACTTC. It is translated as CASSYNLAGGTQYF.

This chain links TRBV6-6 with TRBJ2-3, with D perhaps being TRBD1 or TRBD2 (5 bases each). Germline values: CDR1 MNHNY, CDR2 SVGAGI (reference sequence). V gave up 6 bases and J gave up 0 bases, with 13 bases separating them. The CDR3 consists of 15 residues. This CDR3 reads CASRDSGGSTDTQYF. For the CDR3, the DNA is TGTGCCAGCAGAGACAGTGGGGGTAGCACAGATACGCAGTATTTT.

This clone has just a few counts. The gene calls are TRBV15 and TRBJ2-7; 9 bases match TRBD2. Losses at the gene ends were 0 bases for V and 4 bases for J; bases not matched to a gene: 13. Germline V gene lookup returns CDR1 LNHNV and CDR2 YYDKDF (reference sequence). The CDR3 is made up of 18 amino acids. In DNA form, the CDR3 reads TGTGCCACCAGCAGAGATTACAATAGGCGGGGGGGCAAATACGAGCAGTACTTC. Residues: CATSRDYNRRGGKYEQYF. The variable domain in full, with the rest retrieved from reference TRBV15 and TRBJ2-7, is DAMVIQNPRYQVTQFGKPVTLSCSQTLNHNVMYWYQQKSSQAPKLLFHYYDKDFNNEADTPDNFQSRRPNTSFCFLDIRSPGLGDTAMYLCATSRDYNRRGGKYEQYFGPGTRLTVT.